These 28 T cell receptor beta chains came from one sample sequenced in a study of regulatory T cells in long-lasting Graves disease. HTBI primers from iRepertoire and Arm-PCR of CDR3 regions yielded the TCR beta libraries. TCRdb analysed the multiplex PCR reads with MiXCR anew, one entry per CDR3 protein. The sample shows 410,000 or so distinct CDR3 sequences, about 15% of them seen only once. The time point denotes: newly diagnosed GD, antithyroid drugs for less than 3 months. Isolated PBMC RNA provided the starting material for the TCR library. These sequences were also reported in another study, on T cells in Graves' hyperthyroidism and ophthalmopathy.

Here the sequenced sample was peripheral blood mononuclear cells (PBMCs), taken at new diagnosis, from a patient treated with antithyroid drugs. These receptors all stem from a woman aged 25 to 39 with Graves disease.

A word on this clonotype: A much larger clonotype is one base distant, so this may be a read error. The chain carries TRBV6-2 or TRBV6-3 and TRBJ2-3; weak D call: TRBD2 (6 bases). Germline values: CDR1 MNHEY, CDR2 SVGEGT. The CDR3 contains 15 residues. CDR3 nucleotide sequence: TGTGCCAGCAGTTCAGGAGGGGCTAGCACAGATATGCAGTATTTT. It encodes CASSSGGASTDMQYF.

The chain recombines TRBV20-1 with TRBJ2-6; tentatively, D is TRBD2 (6 bases). V lost 7 bases, J lost 5 bases, and 12 bases lay in between. The V gene's germline CDR1 is DFQATT and CDR2 SNEGSKA (reference sequence). The CDR3 consists of 13 residues. In DNA form, the CDR3 reads TGCAGTGGGAGGGGTCGGCGGGCCAACGTCCTGACTTTC. This gives the protein CSGRGRRANVLTF.

Points on this clonotype: This clone may be a read error of a much larger clone one base away. The chain couples TRBV20-1 to TRBJ2-5; D call uncertain. The germline CDR1 and CDR2 sequences are DFQATT and SNEGSKA (reference sequence). The length of the CDR3 is 15 residues. Trimming shortened V by 0 bases and J by 11 bases, and 22 bases separated the two germline ends. CDR3 residues: CSARDVKSVYNEQYF. CDR3 DNA sequence: TGCAGTGCTAGAGACGTCAAGTCCGTCTACAATGAGCAGTACTTC.

This chain joins TRBV6-2 or TRBV6-3 and TRBJ2-7; TRBD2 is a possible D gene (6 bases). The CDR3 contains 13 residues. Germline loops: CDR1 MNHEY, CDR2 SVGEGT. Trimming pared 7 bases from V and 7 bases from J, leaving 17 bases between. CDR3 DNA sequence: TGTGCCAGCATTAAGGAGGGCTGGCGAGAGCAGTACTTC. Encoded protein: CASIKEGWREQYF.

The table lists this clonotype with many counts. This chain joins TRBV27 and TRBJ2-2; 8 positions agree with TRBD2. The junction had 5 bases not matched to a gene; V was cut back by 4 bases and J by 1 base. Germline V gene lookup returns CDR1 MNHEY and CDR2 SMNVEV (reference sequence). The CDR3 covers 16 residues. CDR3 sequence (DNA): TGTGCCAGCAGTTCCCCTGCGGGGGGGAACACCGGGGAGCTGTTTTTT. Protein product: CASSSPAGGNTGELFF.

This clonotype showed up just a few times. The chain joins TRBV6-5 to TRBJ1-1; D is undetermined. CDR3 length equals 14 residues. The germline V gene encodes CDR1 MNHEY and CDR2 SVGAGI. The V end lost 2 bases, the J end lost 0 bases, and 7 bases lay between the germline ends. The CDR3 DNA reads as TGTGCCAGCAGTTACCCCCAGTTGAACACTGAAGCTTTCTTT. Translation gives CASSYPQLNTEAFF.

This clonotype was seen a handful of times. This chain connects TRBV4-1 to TRBJ2-5; D may be TRBD2 (6 bases). Germline CDR1 MGHRA, CDR2 YSYEKL. The V end was cut by 1 base, the J end by 14 bases, with 14 bases between. The CDR3 spans 12 residues. CDR3 amino acids: CASSQGPGTHYF. Here the CDR3 DNA reads TGCGCCAGCAGCCAAGGACCCGGGACTCATTACTTC.

This clonotype was observed at least ten times. This sequence joins TRBV7-9 and TRBJ1-2; TRBD1 is a possible D gene (5 bases). CDR3 length: 12 residues. In germline, CDR1 is SEHNR, CDR2 FQNEAQ (reference sequence). V lost 3 bases and J lost 4, with 6 bases in between. The CDR3 DNA sequence: TGTGCCAGCAGCTTCCAGGGCTATGGCTACACCTTC. This translates into CASSFQGYGYTF.

This clonotype occurred many times. The chain employs TRBV6-1 and TRBJ1-3; D gene unclear. V lost 5 bases and J 0 bases, leaving 8 bases between the germline ends. Germline V gene data show CDR1 as MNHNS and CDR2 as SASEGT. The CDR3 loop spans 14 amino acids. CDR3 loop: CASSPRNSGNTIYF. CDR3 in DNA: TGTGCCAGCAGTCCGCGCAACTCTGGAAACACCATATATTTT.

This clonotype was picked up many times. The chain joins TRBV6-1 to TRBJ2-7, with 13 bases lining up with TRBD2. Trimming took 6 bases from V and 5 from J; bases not matched to a gene: 10. This CDR3 comprises 16 residues. CDR1 is MNHNS and CDR2 is SASEGT in the germline V gene. The CDR3 nucleotides are TGTGCCAGCAGCGAATTAGGACTAGCGGGAGAGAACGAGCAGTACTTC. It translates to CASSELGLAGENEQYF.

This clonotype was counted only a few times. V is TRBV29-1 and J is TRBJ2-3, with 7 bases lining up with TRBD2. Germline-derived CDR1 and CDR2 are SQVTM and ANQGSEA. The CDR3 is 10 residues long. V was pared by 6 bases and J by 11 bases, with 5 bases of the junction left unmatched. CDR3 region: CSVGGGWQYF. CDR3 DNA: TGCAGCGTGGGGGGGGGATGGCAGTATTTT.

V is TRBV6-5 and J is TRBJ2-1; 10 bases fit TRBD2. Looked up from germline, CDR1 is MNHEY and CDR2 is SVGAGI. This CDR3 region has 16 residues. V trimming: 2 bases; J trimming: 8 bases; junction bases outside the gene matches: 9. The chain's CDR3 is CASSYGLAGAFDEQFF. The CDR3 DNA reads as TGTGCCAGCAGTTACGGGCTAGCGGGAGCCTTCGATGAGCAGTTCTTC.

The J gene is TRBJ2-7, the V gene TRBV5-1; D tentatively fits TRBD1 or TRBD2 (5 bases each). The ends were cut back, 0 bases at V and 2 bases at J, with 12 bases in the middle. From germline, CDR1 is SGHRS and CDR2 YFSETQ. There are 15 residues in the CDR3. The CDR3 spells CASSLAWGSTYEQYF. The DNA for the CDR3 is TGCGCCAGCAGCTTGGCGTGGGGGAGCACCTACGAGCAGTACTTC. The variable domain in full, completed from reference TRBV5-1 and TRBJ2-7, reads KAGVTQTPRYLIKTRGQQVTLSCSPISGHRSVSWYQQTPGQGLQFLFEYFSETQRNKGNFPGRFSGRQFSNSRSEMNVSTLELGDSALYLCASSLAWGSTYEQYFGPGTRLTVT.

V gene TRBV9 combines with J gene TRBJ2-7, with 7 bases fitting TRBD1. V shed 3 bases and J 2 bases; nucleotides not matched to a gene: 5. The CDR3 spans 14 residues. Germline V gives CDR1 SGDLS, CDR2 YYNGEE. The CDR3 is CASSEWGQPYEQYF. The CDR3 DNA sequence: TGTGCCAGCAGCGAGTGGGGACAGCCCTACGAGCAGTACTTC. The complete variable domain, with remaining parts taken from reference TRBV9 and TRBJ2-7, reads DSGVTQTPKHLITATGQRVTLRCSPRSGDLSVYWYQQSLDQGLQFLIQYYNGEERAKGNILERFSAQQFPDLHSELNLSSLELGDSALYFCASSEWGQPYEQYFGPGTRLTVT.

The rearrangement links TRBV7-9 to TRBJ1-2; D remains ambiguous. Germline V gene lookup returns CDR1 SEHNR and CDR2 FQNEAQ (reference sequence). Trimming removed 3 bases at V and 6 bases at J, with 20 bases between. The CDR3 is made up of 16 amino acids. The CDR3 sequence is CASSFQFPQEKDGYTF. The CDR3 DNA is TGTGCCAGCAGCTTCCAATTCCCCCAGGAGAAGGATGGCTACACCTTC.

There are a few counts of this clonotype. The CDR3 DNA is TGCAGCGTAGGGATGCGGGGGCAAGAGACCCAGTACTTC. This sequence encodes CSVGMRGQETQYF. V is TRBV29-1 and J is TRBJ2-5, with 7 bases identical to TRBD2. Germline V gene data show CDR1 as SQVTM and CDR2 as ANQGSEA. Trimming cost V 6 bases and J 2 bases; bases outside gene matches: 6. The CDR3 contains 13 residues.

This chain uses TRBV6-9 with TRBJ2-5; TRBD1 matches 7 bases. The CDR3 covers 14 residues. Losses at the gene ends were 3 bases for V and 5 bases for J; bases not matched to a gene: 6. The germline V gene has CDR1 MNHGY and CDR2 SVAAGI. CDR3 nucleotide sequence: TGTGCCAGCAGTTACAGGGGGACGTGGGAGACCCAGTACTTC. Protein product: CASSYRGTWETQYF.

This clonotype showed up many times. The CDR3 spells CASSLLLAGVGTDTQYF. As DNA, the CDR3 is TGTGCCAGCAGTCTTTTATTAGCGGGAGTGGGCACAGATACGCAGTATTTT. The gene calls are TRBV27 and TRBJ2-3, with 9 positions matching TRBD2. The junction had 10 bases not matched to a gene; V was cut back by 5 bases and J by 1 base. The CDR3 covers 17 residues. Germline CDR1 and CDR2: MNHEY and SMNVEV (reference sequence).

This clonotype was seen just once. The chain has TRBV12-3 or TRBV12-4 and TRBJ2-1; 12 bases match TRBD2. V lost 7 bases, J lost 5 bases, and 9 bases stayed unmatched. This CDR3 spans 16 amino acids. The chain's CDR3 is CASIPTSGRINNEQFF. The CDR3 nucleotides read TGTGCCAGCATCCCGACTAGCGGGAGAATTAACAATGAGCAGTTCTTC.

This clonotype came up many times. The chain is built from TRBV3-1 and TRBJ2-5, with 7 bases aligning to TRBD2. J lost 14 bases, V lost 0 bases, and 21 bases had no gene match. From germline, CDR1 is LGHDT and CDR2 YNNKEL (reference sequence). This CDR3 contains 17 residues. CDR3 sequence: CASSQEREGEGASSSYF. The CDR3 nucleotides are TGTGCCAGCAGCCAAGAGAGGGAAGGGGAGGGAGCATCTTCCTCCTACTTC.

V is TRBV10-3 and J is TRBJ1-2; D is perhaps TRBD1 (5 bases). V lost 10 bases and J lost 8, with 17 bases in between. Germline values: CDR1 ENHRY, CDR2 SYGVKD. This CDR3 spans 12 amino acids. CDR3 residues: CATAAGRDGYTF. CDR3 DNA sequence: TGTGCCACCGCCGCGGGACGAGACGGCTACACCTTC.

This clonotype was seen ten or more times. A much larger clone is a single base away; this may be a read error. The chain recombines TRBV3-1 with TRBJ2-1; D gene uncertain. Germline V gene data show CDR1 as LGHDT and CDR2 as YNNKEL (reference sequence). V was cut by 3 bases and J by 6 bases, with 3 bases left in between. This CDR3 comprises 11 residues. The CDR3 loop is CASSHANEQFF. The CDR3 region has the DNA TGTGCCAGCAGCCACGCCAATGAGCAGTTCTTC.

This clonotype was counted only a few times. This chain joins TRBV28 and TRBJ1-2; 7 positions agree with TRBD1. The CDR3 length is 13 residues. The germline CDR1 and CDR2 sequences are MDHEN and SYDVKM. V shed 6 bases, J shed 8 bases, and the junction held 9 bases outside the gene matches. CDR3 amino acids: CASRTGTKLGYTF. As DNA, the CDR3 is TGTGCCAGCAGGACAGGGACTAAGTTGGGCTACACCTTC.

This clonotype was detected many times. J is TRBJ2-1 and V is TRBV7-9; 7 bases match TRBD2. This CDR3 is 16 amino acids long. The V gene's germline CDR1 is SEHNR and CDR2 FQNEAQ (reference sequence). The trim removed 2 bases at V and 3 bases at J, leaving 7 bases unmatched. The DNA of the CDR3 is TGTGCCAGCAGCTTAATCCAGCGGGGAATCTACAATGAGCAGTTCTTC. This gives the protein CASSLIQRGIYNEQFF.

The V call is TRBV4-1, the J call TRBJ2-3, with 8 bases aligning to TRBD1. V trimming: 0 bases; J trimming: 1 base; junction bases outside the gene matches: 3. This CDR3 spans 16 amino acids. CDR1 is MGHRA and CDR2 is YSYEKL in the germline V gene. CDR3 amino acids: CASSQDPGQGTDTQYF. CDR3 bases: TGCGCCAGCAGCCAAGATCCGGGACAGGGCACAGATACGCAGTATTTT.

This clonotype came up a few times. The V and J genes are TRBV10-3 and TRBJ2-2; 13 nucleotides align to TRBD2. The germline V gene encodes CDR1 ENHRY and CDR2 SYGVKD. The junction had 9 bases not matched to a gene; V was cut back by 6 bases and J by 5 bases. The CDR3 loop spans 17 amino acids. The CDR3 DNA reads as TGTGCCATCAGCCGGGCGGGACTAGCGGGACAAACCGGGGAGCTGTTTTTT. Translated, it gives CAISRAGLAGQTGELFF.

This clonotype appeared many times. The V and J genes are TRBV20-1 and TRBJ1-1; D remains unclear. V gave up 0 bases and J gave up 5 bases, with 7 bases separating them. The germline gives CDR1 DFQATT, CDR2 SNEGSKA (reference sequence). The CDR3 contains 12 residues. CDR3 nucleotide sequence: TGCAGTGCTAGAGATCCGGGGACTGAAGCTTTCTTT. Translation gives CSARDPGTEAFF.

This clonotype showed up many times. The rearrangement uses TRBV4-2 and TRBJ2-5, with D hard to call. The V gene lost 0 bases and the J gene lost 4 bases, with 9 bases spanning the gap. There are 14 residues in the CDR3. From germline, CDR1 is LGHNA and CDR2 YNFKEQ. CDR3 bases: TGTGCCAGCAGCCAAGATGGCTACCTAGAGACCCAGTACTTC. This codes for CASSQDGYLETQYF.